This T cell receptor (beta chain) was obtained from a study of breast tumors, draining lymph nodes, adjacent tissues. Whole-study results and caveats: Luminal-like breast cancer showed significantly higher tumor–nontumor repertoire similarity than basal-like. Compared with lymph nodes, tumors were less diverse; compared with nontumor tissue, more. Most tumor T cells seemingly derive from lymph node, then expand in tumor. The lymph node origin of tumor T cells was framed as consistent with a hypothesis, not demonstrated.

This clonotype appeared many times. The antigen remains undetermined. Axillary draining lymph nodes of breast cancer patients supplied the node samples. CDR3 length: 12 residues. Germline-derived CDR1 and CDR2 are SGHVT and SQSDAQ. TCRdb passed the multiplex PCR reads through MiXCR, listing each CDR3 protein once. The repertoire consists of fewer than 90,000 distinct CDR3 sequences, with approximately 29% occurring once and the leading ten covering over 8%. Sequencing was done on a sample of axillary lymph node tissue. The V call is TRBV7-4, the J call TRBJ1-2, with a tentative D call TRBD1 (5 bases). This TCR was sampled from a female donor with breast cancer. Some clones in this sample may be carry-over from other donors' samples. CDR3 sequence reads: CVGGVGDYGYTF. CDR3 nucleotides: TGTGTCGGGGGGGTTGGGGACTATGGCTACACCTTC.